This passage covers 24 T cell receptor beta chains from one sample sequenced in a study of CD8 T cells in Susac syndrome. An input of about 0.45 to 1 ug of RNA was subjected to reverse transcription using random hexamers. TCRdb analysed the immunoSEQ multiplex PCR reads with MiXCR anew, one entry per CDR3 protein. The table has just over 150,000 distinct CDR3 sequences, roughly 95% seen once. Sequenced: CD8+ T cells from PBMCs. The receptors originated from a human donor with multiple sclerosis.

This CDR3 reads CSADPGITTYNEQFF. The CDR3 DNA sequence: TGCAGTGCGGATCCTGGGATCACCACATACAATGAGCAGTTCTTC. This sequence joins TRBV20-1 and TRBJ2-1; no reliable D call. This CDR3 contains 15 residues. V was trimmed by 6 bases and J by 4 bases, leaving 19 bases between them. Germline CDR1 and CDR2: DFQATT and SNEGSKA (reference sequence).

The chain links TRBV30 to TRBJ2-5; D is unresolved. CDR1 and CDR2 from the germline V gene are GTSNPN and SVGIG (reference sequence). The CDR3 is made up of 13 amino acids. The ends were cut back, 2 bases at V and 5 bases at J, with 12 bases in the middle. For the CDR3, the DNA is TGTGCCTGGAGTATACATGGTACGGAGACCCAGTACTTC. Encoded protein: CAWSIHGTETQYF.

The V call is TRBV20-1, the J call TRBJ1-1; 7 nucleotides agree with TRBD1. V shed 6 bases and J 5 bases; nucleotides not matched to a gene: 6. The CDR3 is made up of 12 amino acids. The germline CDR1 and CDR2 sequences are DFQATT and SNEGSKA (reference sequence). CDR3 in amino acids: CSARQGLTEAFF. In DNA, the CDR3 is TGCAGTGCCCGACAGGGTTTGACTGAAGCTTTCTTT.

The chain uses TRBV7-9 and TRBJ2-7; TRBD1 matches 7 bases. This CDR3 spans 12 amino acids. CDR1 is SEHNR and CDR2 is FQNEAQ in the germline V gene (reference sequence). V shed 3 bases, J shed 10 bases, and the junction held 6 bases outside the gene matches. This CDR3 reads CASSFGQVEQYF. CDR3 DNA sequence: TGTGCCAGCAGCTTTGGACAGGTCGAACAGTACTTC.

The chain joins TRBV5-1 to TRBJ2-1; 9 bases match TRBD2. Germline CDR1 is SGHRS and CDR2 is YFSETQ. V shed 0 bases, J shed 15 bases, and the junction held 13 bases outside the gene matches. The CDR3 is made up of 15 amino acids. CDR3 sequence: CASSLDGLAGSSRFF. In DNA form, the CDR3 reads TGCGCCAGCAGCTTGGATGGGCTAGCGGGGTCGAGCCGGTTCTTC.

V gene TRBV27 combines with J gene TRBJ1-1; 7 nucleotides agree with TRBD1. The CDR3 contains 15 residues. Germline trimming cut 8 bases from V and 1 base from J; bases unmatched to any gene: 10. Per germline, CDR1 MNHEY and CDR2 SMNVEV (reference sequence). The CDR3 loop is CASRLTGISNTEAFF. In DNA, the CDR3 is TGTGCCAGCCGATTGACAGGGATTTCGAACACTGAAGCTTTCTTT.

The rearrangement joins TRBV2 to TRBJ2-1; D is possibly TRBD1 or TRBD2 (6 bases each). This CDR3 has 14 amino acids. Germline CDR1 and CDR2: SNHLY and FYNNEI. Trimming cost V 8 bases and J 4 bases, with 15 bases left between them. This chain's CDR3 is CASGQEGEYNEQFF. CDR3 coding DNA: TGTGCCAGCGGGCAGGAGGGGGAATACAATGAGCAGTTCTTC.

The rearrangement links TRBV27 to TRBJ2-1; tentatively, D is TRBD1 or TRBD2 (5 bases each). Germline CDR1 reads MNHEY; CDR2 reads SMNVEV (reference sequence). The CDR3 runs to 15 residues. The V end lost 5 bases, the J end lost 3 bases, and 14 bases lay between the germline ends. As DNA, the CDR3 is TGTGCCAGCAGTCCTCGGGGTGGGGGCTACAATGAGCAGTTCTTC. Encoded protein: CASSPRGGGYNEQFF.

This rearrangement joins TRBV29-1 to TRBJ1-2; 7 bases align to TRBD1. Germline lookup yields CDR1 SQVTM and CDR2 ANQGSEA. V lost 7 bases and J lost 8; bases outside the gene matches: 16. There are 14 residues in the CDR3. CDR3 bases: TGCAGCGCCGTACCAGGGGGTCGGGGGAGCGGCTACACCTTC. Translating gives CSAVPGGRGSGYTF.

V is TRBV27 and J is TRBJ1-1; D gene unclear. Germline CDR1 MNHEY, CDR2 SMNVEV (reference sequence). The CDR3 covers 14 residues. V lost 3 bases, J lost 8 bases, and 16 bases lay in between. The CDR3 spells CASSLASPPVEAFF. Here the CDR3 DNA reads TGTGCCAGCAGTTTGGCGAGCCCGCCGGTAGAAGCTTTCTTT.

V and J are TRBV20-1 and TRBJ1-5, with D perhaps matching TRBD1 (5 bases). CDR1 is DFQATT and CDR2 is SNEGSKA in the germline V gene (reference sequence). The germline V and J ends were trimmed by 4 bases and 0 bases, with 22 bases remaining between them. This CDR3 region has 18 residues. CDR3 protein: CSATSGTGTSYSNQPQHF. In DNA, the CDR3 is TGCAGTGCTACGTCCGGGACTGGAACCTCATATAGCAATCAGCCCCAGCATTTT.

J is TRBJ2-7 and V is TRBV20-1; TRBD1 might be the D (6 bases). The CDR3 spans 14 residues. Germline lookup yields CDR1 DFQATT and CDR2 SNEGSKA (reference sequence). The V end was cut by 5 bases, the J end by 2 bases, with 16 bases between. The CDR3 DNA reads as TGCAGTGCTCGAACGACAGGCGCTGCCTACGAGCAGTACTTC. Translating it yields CSARTTGAAYEQYF.

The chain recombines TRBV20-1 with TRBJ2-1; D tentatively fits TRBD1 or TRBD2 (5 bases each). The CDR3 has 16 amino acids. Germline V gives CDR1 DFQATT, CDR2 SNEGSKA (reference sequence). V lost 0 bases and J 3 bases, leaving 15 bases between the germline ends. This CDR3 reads CSARDLGTLSYNEQFF. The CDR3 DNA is TGCAGTGCTAGAGATCTCGGGACCTTGAGCTACAATGAGCAGTTCTTC.

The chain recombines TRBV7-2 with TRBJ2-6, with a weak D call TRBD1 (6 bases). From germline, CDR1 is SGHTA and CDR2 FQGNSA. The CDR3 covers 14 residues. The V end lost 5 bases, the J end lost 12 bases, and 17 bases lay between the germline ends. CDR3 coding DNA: TGTGCCAGCAGCACGCCGTTTACAGGGTCCGTCCTGACTTTC. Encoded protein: CASSTPFTGSVLTF.

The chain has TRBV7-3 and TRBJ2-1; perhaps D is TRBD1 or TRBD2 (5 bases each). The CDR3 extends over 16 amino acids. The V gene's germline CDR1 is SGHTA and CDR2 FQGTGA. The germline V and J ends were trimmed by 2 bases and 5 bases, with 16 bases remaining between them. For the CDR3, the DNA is TGTGCCAGCAGCTTAGTGGGGACGGGTATCGACAATGAGCAGTTCTTC. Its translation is CASSLVGTGIDNEQFF.

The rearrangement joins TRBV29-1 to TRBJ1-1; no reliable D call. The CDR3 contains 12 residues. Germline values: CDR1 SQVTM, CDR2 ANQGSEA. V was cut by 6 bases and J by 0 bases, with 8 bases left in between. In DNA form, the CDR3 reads TGCAGCGTGCAAAAGGTGAACACTGAAGCTTTCTTT. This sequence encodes CSVQKVNTEAFF.

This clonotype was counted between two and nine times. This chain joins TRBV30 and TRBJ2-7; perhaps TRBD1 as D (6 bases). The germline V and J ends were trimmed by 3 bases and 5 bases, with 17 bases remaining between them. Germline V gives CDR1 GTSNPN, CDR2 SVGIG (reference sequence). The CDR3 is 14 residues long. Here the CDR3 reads CAWSPRGSWDEQYV. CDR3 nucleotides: TGTGCCTGGAGCCCCAGGGGTTCTTGGGACGAGCAGTACGTC.

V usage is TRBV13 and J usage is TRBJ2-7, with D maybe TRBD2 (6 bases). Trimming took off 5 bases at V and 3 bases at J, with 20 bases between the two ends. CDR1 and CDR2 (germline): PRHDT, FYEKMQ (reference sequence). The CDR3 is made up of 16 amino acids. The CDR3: CASSLPPGRLDYEQYF. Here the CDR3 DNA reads TGTGCCAGCAGCCTTCCCCCAGGGAGGTTGGACTACGAGCAGTACTTC.

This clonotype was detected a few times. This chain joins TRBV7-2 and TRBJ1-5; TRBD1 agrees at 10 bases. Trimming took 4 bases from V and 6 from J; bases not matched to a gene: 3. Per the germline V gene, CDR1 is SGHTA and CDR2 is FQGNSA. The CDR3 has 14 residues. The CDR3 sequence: CASSSGQGGQPQHF. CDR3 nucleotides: TGTGCCAGCAGCTCTGGACAGGGGGGTCAGCCCCAGCATTTT. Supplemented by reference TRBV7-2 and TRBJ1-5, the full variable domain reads GAGVSQSPSNKVTEKGKDVELRCDPISGHTALYWYRQSLGQGLEFLIYFQGNSAPDKSGLPSDRFSAERTGGSVSTLTIQRTQQEDSAVYLCASSSGQGGQPQHFGDGTRLSIL.

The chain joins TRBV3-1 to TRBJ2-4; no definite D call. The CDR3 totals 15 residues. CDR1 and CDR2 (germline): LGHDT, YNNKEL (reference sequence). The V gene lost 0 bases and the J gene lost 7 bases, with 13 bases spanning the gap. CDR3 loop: CASSQDLRRSNIQYF. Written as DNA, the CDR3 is TGTGCCAGCAGCCAAGACCTTAGACGGAGTAACATTCAGTACTTC. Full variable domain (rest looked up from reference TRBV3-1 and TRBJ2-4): DTAVSQTPKYLVTQMGNDKSIKCEQNLGHDTMYWYKQDSKKFLKIMFSYNNKELIINETVPNRFSPKSPDKAHLNLHINSLELGDSAVYFCASSQDLRRSNIQYFGAGTRLSVL.

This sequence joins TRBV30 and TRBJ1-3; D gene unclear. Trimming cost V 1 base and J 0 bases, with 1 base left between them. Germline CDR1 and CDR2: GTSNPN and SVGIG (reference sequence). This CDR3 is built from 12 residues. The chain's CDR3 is CAWSGSGNTIYF. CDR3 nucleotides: TGTGCCTGGAGTGGCTCTGGAAACACCATATATTTT.

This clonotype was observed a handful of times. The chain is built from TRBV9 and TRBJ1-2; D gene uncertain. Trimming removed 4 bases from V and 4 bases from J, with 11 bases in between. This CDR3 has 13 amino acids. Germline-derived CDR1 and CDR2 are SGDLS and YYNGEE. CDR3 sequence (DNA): TGTGCCAGCAGCCCGGCCGGGTCCTATGGCTACACCTTC. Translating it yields CASSPAGSYGYTF.

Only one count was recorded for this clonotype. CDR3 DNA: TGTGCCAGCAGCCAGAGACAGGGACAATCCTACGAGCAGTACTTC. As protein: CASSQRQGQSYEQYF. V is TRBV7-9 and J is TRBJ2-7; 7 nucleotides match TRBD1. Unmatched junction bases numbered 8, after V lost 5 bases and J lost 1 base. CDR1 SEHNR and CDR2 FQNEAQ come from the germline V gene (reference sequence). This CDR3 has 15 amino acids.

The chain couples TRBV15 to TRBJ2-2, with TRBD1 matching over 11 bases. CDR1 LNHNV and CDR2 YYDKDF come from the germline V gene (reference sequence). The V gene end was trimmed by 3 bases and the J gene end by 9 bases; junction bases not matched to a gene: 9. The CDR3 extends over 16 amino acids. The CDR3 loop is CATSRVPGQGVRELFF. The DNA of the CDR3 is TGTGCCACCAGCAGGGTACCGGGACAGGGGGTTCGGGAGCTGTTTTTT.